These 6 T cell receptor beta chains were sequenced from one sample in a study of blood T cell repertoires in COVID-19. Measured with immunoSEQ multiplex PCR; TCRdb has only the in-frame clones, and not every one. The sample lists around 340,000 clones; approximately 86% were seen once. The source material was peripheral blood. These receptors were collected from a woman aged 55 to 70 with COVID-19, enrolled during active disease.

The V and J genes are TRBV2 and TRBJ2-1; 8 nucleotides align to TRBD2. CDR3 length: 16 residues. V trimming: 3 bases; J trimming: 0 bases; junction bases outside the gene matches: 4. Germline values: CDR1 SNHLY, CDR2 FYNNEI. CDR3 sequence reads: CASSDLGGASYNEQFF. Here the CDR3 DNA reads TGTGCCAGCAGTGACCTCGGGGGGGCCTCCTACAATGAGCAGTTCTTC.

This clone was observed once. This chain uses TRBV12-3 or TRBV12-4 with TRBJ1-4; no clear D gene. The CDR3 sequence is 13 residues long. V was shortened by 1 base and J by 8 bases, with 8 bases between the two germline ends. CDR3 nucleotide sequence: TGTGCCAGCAGTTTAGGGTCTAGGGAAAAACTGTTTTTT. This gives the protein CASSLGSREKLFF.

The table lists this clone with a count of one. This chain links TRBV9 with TRBJ2-5, with D hard to call. V was clipped by 3 bases and J by 2 bases, with 11 bases between them. In germline, CDR1 is SGDLS, CDR2 YYNGEE. The CDR3 length is 14 residues. For the CDR3, the DNA is TGTGCCAGCAGCGGAACGAACTTACAAGAGACCCAGTACTTC. It translates to CASSGTNLQETQYF.

J is TRBJ1-1 and V is TRBV27, with TRBD1 matching over 10 bases. V shed 5 bases and J 0 bases; nucleotides not matched to a gene: 6. This CDR3 is 16 amino acids long. Germline V lookup: CDR1 MNHEY, CDR2 SMNVEV (reference sequence). The CDR3 region is CASSPQTGGVNTEAFF. CDR3 DNA sequence: TGTGCCAGCAGTCCTCAGACAGGGGGCGTGAACACTGAAGCTTTCTTT.

V is TRBV19 and J is TRBJ1-1; 9 nucleotides match TRBD1. The germline CDR1 and CDR2 sequences are LNHDA and SQIVND (reference sequence). The CDR3 sequence is 14 residues long. The V gene end was trimmed by 4 bases and the J gene end by 5 bases; junction bases not matched to a gene: 5. The CDR3 is CASSRGQGSTEAFF. In DNA form, the CDR3 reads TGTGCCAGTAGTAGGGGACAGGGAAGTACTGAAGCTTTCTTT.

V gene TRBV14 combines with J gene TRBJ1-6; 7 nucleotides match TRBD1. This CDR3 has 15 residues. The ends lost 7 bases at V and 10 bases at J; junction bases unmatched: 13. Germline values: CDR1 SGHDN, CDR2 FVKESK. The CDR3 DNA follows: TGTGCCAGCACCCCCGGGACAGAACCAAGATCACCCCTCCACTTT. Its translation is CASTPGTEPRSPLHF.